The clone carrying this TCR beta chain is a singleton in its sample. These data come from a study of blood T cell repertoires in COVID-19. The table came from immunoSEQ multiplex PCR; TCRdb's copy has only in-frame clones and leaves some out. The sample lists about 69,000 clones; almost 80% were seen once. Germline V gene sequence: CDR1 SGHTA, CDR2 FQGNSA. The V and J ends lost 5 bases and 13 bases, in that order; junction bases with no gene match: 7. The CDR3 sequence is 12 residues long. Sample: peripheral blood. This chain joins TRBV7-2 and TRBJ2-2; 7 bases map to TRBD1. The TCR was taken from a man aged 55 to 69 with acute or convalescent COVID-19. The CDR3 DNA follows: TGTGCCAGCAGCCTTAACAGGGGACGGCTGTTTTTT. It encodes CASSLNRGRLFF.